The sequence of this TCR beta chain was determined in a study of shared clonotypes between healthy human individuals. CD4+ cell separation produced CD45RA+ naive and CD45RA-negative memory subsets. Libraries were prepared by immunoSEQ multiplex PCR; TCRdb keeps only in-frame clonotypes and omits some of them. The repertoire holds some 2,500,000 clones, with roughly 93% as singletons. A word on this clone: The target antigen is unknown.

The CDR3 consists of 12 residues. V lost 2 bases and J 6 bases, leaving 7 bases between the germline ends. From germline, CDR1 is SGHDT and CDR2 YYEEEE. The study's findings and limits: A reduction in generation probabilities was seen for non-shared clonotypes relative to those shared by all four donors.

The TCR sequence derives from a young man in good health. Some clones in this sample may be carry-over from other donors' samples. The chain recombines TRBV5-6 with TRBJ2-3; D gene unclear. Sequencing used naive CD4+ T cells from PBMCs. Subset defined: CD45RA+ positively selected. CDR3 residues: CASSFLADTQYF. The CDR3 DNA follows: TGTGCCAGCAGCTTCTTGGCTGATACGCAGTATTTT.